The 31 T cell receptor beta chains below come from one sample, sequenced in a study of identical twins. TCRdb recomputed calls from the 5' RACE reads with MiXCR, one row per CDR3 protein. The sample carries a few hundred thousand distinct CDR3 sequences, about 13% recorded once. This sample also appeared in a second study, on yellow fever vaccine responses in identical twins.

Sequencing was carried out using memory (CD45RO+) T cells sorted from blood. These receptors were collected from a woman aged 18-35 years in good health.

This clonotype was detected a few times. This chain links TRBV5-4 with TRBJ1-1, with TRBD1 matching over 9 bases. The ends lost 4 bases at V and 0 bases at J; junction bases unmatched: 4. This CDR3 is 15 amino acids long. CDR1 is SGHNT and CDR2 is YYREEE in the germline V gene (reference sequence). The CDR3 sequence: CASSRQGGMNTEAFF. Written as DNA, the CDR3 is TGTGCCAGCAGCCGACAGGGGGGTATGAACACTGAAGCTTTCTTT.

This chain links TRBV12-3 or TRBV12-4 with TRBJ1-3, with 7 bases aligning to TRBD1. With V trimmed by 5 bases and J by 2 bases, 6 bases remained unmatched. CDR3 length: 15 amino acids. The CDR3 is CASSADRAPGNTIYF. The CDR3 nucleotides read TGTGCCAGCAGTGCCGACAGGGCACCTGGAAACACCATATATTTT.

This clonotype was recorded many times. V and J are TRBV7-2 and TRBJ1-1; D is unresolved. CDR1 and CDR2 from the germline V gene are SGHTA and FQGNSA. The CDR3 runs 12 residues. Trimming took off 5 bases at V and 7 bases at J, with 11 bases between the two ends. DNA for the CDR3: TGTGCCAGCAGCCAAAGGATGGGTGAAGCTTTCTTT. The encoded protein is CASSQRMGEAFF.

This clonotype was seen more than once but under ten times. V usage is TRBV18 and J usage is TRBJ2-1; tentative D call: TRBD1 (6 bases). Germline values: CDR1 KGHSH, CDR2 LQKENI. The V gene lost 6 bases and the J gene lost 0 bases, with 18 bases spanning the gap. There are 17 residues in the CDR3. This CDR3 reads CASSPRAGANSYNEQFF. In DNA form, the CDR3 reads TGTGCCAGCTCCCCCAGAGCAGGGGCCAACTCCTACAATGAGCAGTTCTTC.

As for this clonotype: A clone one base away is much larger, so this may be a read error. The genes are TRBV11-2 and TRBJ2-7; possibly TRBD1 or TRBD2 for D (5 bases each). Germline-derived CDR1 and CDR2 are SGHAT and FQNNGV. This CDR3 comprises 18 residues. The CDR3 region has the DNA TGTGACAGCAGCTTTAGAGGGGAGACACGAATCGCCTCCTACGAGCAGTACTTC. Translating it yields CDSSFRGETRIASYEQYF.

The V gene is TRBV3-1, the J gene TRBJ1-6; 7 nucleotides align to TRBD1. Germline CDR1 reads LGHDT; CDR2 reads YNNKEL (reference sequence). V gave up 4 bases and J gave up 6 bases; unmatched junction bases: 6. This CDR3 has 15 residues. The CDR3 region has the DNA TGTGCCAGCAGCCGACTAGGACAGGCTAATTCACCCCTCCACTTT. Its translation is CASSRLGQANSPLHF.

This clonotype has a count of ten or more. This chain links TRBV7-9 with TRBJ2-7; D ambiguous. Trimming stripped 1 base from V and 7 bases from J, with 5 bases between. The CDR3 length is 11 residues. Germline CDR1 SEHNR, CDR2 FQNEAQ (reference sequence). The CDR3 sequence: CASSLVSEQYF. The CDR3 DNA is TGTGCCAGCAGCTTAGTCAGTGAGCAGTACTTC.

The sample holds many counts of this clonotype. This rearrangement joins TRBV5-1 to TRBJ2-5, with D unclear. The CDR3 runs 12 residues. V lost 1 base and J 2 bases, leaving 3 bases between the germline ends. The germline CDR1 and CDR2 sequences are SGHRS and YFSETQ. The DNA for the CDR3 is TGCGCCAGCAGCTTGTTTCAAGAGACCCAGTACTTC. This translates into CASSLFQETQYF. The whole variable domain, filled in from reference TRBV5-1 and TRBJ2-5, reads KAGVTQTPRYLIKTRGQQVTLSCSPISGHRSVSWYQQTPGQGLQFLFEYFSETQRNKGNFPGRFSGRQFSNSRSEMNVSTLELGDSALYLCASSLFQETQYFGPGTRLLVL.

The rearrangement links TRBV20-1 to TRBJ2-1; 11 positions agree with TRBD2. Looked up from germline, CDR1 is DFQATT and CDR2 is SNEGSKA (reference sequence). The CDR3 spans 14 residues. Trimming removed 5 bases from V and 5 bases from J; junction bases left unmatched: 5. The CDR3 DNA sequence: TGCAGTGCTCAGACTAGCGGGAAACACAATGAGCAGTTCTTC. Amino acids: CSAQTSGKHNEQFF.

This clonotype has a handful of counts. V is TRBV4-1 and J is TRBJ2-5; 9 bases map to TRBD2. Germline lookup yields CDR1 MGHRA and CDR2 YSYEKL. The CDR3 length is 17 residues. V shed 4 bases, J shed 3 bases, and the junction held 12 bases outside the gene matches. The CDR3 loop reads CASSRLSSGGNKETQYF. The CDR3 DNA sequence: TGCGCCAGCAGCCGACTTTCGAGCGGGGGGAATAAAGAGACCCAGTACTTC.

The rearrangement links TRBV6-1 to TRBJ2-3, with TRBD1 matching 7 bases. The CDR3 has 15 amino acids. V was clipped by 5 bases and J by 3 bases; unmatched bases: 8. In germline, CDR1 is MNHNS, CDR2 SASEGT. This CDR3 reads CASSLQDRLTDTQYF. Here the CDR3 DNA reads TGTGCCAGCAGTCTCCAGGACAGGCTGACAGATACGCAGTATTTT.

The chain recombines TRBV6-4 with TRBJ2-2; TRBD2 matches 7 bases. V shed 3 bases, J shed 5 bases, and the junction held 9 bases outside the gene matches. This CDR3 is built from 16 residues. CDR1 MRHNA and CDR2 SNTAGT come from the germline V gene. For the CDR3, the DNA is TGTGCCAGCAGTGAGATAGCGGGCGTCGGGACCGGGGAGCTGTTTTTT. Protein sequence: CASSEIAGVGTGELFF.

At least ten counts were recorded for this clonotype. V usage is TRBV29-1 and J usage is TRBJ1-2, with a tentative D call TRBD1 (5 bases). With 3 bases removed from V and 0 bases from J, the gap between germline ends came to 20 bases. Germline CDR1 and CDR2: SQVTM and ANQGSEA. The CDR3 is 17 residues long. The CDR3: CSVDRATGPDANYGYTF. The CDR3 nucleotides are TGCAGCGTTGATCGAGCAACGGGGCCAGATGCTAACTATGGCTACACCTTC.

The V and J genes are TRBV25-1 and TRBJ2-5; TRBD1 matches 11 bases. This CDR3 is built from 15 residues. CDR1 and CDR2 (germline): MGHDK, SYGVNS. V was pared by 6 bases and J by 4 bases, with 7 bases of the junction left unmatched. CDR3 DNA sequence: TGTGCCAGCAGGGACAGGGGGCGCCTTATAGAGACCCAGTACTTC. Amino acids: CASRDRGRLIETQYF.

This clonotype appeared once. V and J are TRBV4-2 and TRBJ2-1; the D gene could be TRBD1 or TRBD2 (5 bases each). In germline, CDR1 is LGHNA, CDR2 YNFKEQ. The CDR3 sequence is 15 residues long. With 4 bases removed from V and 8 bases from J, the gap between germline ends came to 18 bases. The CDR3 sequence: CASSPRPPGLDEQFF. The CDR3 nucleotides read TGTGCCAGCAGCCCGAGACCGCCGGGGCTCGATGAGCAGTTCTTC.

This clonotype was seen ten or more times. The chain carries TRBV9 and TRBJ1-4; D gene unclear. The germline V gene encodes CDR1 SGDLS and CDR2 YYNGEE. Trimming shortened V by 0 bases and J by 7 bases, and 7 bases separated the two germline ends. The CDR3 runs 13 residues. The CDR3 protein is CASSVDLGEKLFF. DNA for the CDR3: TGTGCCAGCAGCGTAGATCTAGGTGAAAAACTGTTTTTT.

This clonotype was found a few times. The chain employs TRBV3-1 and TRBJ1-1, with D possibly matching TRBD1 (5 bases). Germline V CDR1 and CDR2: LGHDT, YNNKEL (reference sequence). Trimming took off 8 bases at V and 1 base at J, with 14 bases between the two ends. The CDR3 sequence is 14 residues long. The CDR3 is CASRDTGTNTEAFF. CDR3 DNA sequence: TGTGCCAGCCGGGATACAGGAACGAACACTGAAGCTTTCTTT.

V gene TRBV5-1 combines with J gene TRBJ2-7; D possibly matches TRBD1 or TRBD2 (5 bases each). Germline-derived CDR1 and CDR2 are SGHRS and YFSETQ. V gave up 1 base and J gave up 3 bases, with 14 bases separating them. The CDR3 runs to 15 residues. This CDR3 reads CASSLNTGPNYEQYF. For the CDR3, the DNA is TGCGCCAGCAGCTTGAACACGGGACCGAACTACGAGCAGTACTTC.

The sample holds a few counts of this clonotype. The J gene is TRBJ2-2, the V gene TRBV12-3 or TRBV12-4, with TRBD2 identical over 9 bases. The junction had 5 bases not matched to a gene; V was cut back by 3 bases and J by 6 bases. CDR3 length: 15 amino acids. The CDR3 loop reads CASSLAGGIAGELFF. The CDR3 DNA sequence: TGTGCCAGCAGTTTGGCGGGAGGGATAGCCGGGGAGCTGTTTTTT.

The rearrangement joins TRBV20-1 to TRBJ1-5, with 8 bases lining up with TRBD1. This CDR3 has 14 residues. Germline V gene sequence: CDR1 DFQATT, CDR2 SNEGSKA (reference sequence). After removal of 3 bases from V and 4 bases from J, the junction contained 5 bases not matched to a gene. The CDR3 here is CSASHGQGNQPQHF. CDR3 sequence (DNA): TGCAGTGCTAGCCACGGACAGGGAAATCAGCCCCAGCATTTT.

This clonotype was seen more than once but under ten times. This chain joins TRBV6-2 or TRBV6-3 and TRBJ2-7; 7 bases are a match to TRBD1. Germline V gene data show CDR1 as MNHEY and CDR2 as SVGEGT. The CDR3 has 13 residues. The J segment lost 6 bases and the V segment lost 6 bases, leaving 8 bases of the junction unmatched. The CDR3 nucleotides are TGTGCCAGCAGCCAGGGACAGCTTGGCGAGCAGTACTTC. Translation gives CASSQGQLGEQYF.

The V and J genes are TRBV5-1 and TRBJ2-1; 11 nucleotides align to TRBD2. With 3 bases clipped from V and 5 bases from J, the junction kept 4 bases outside the gene matches. The CDR3 spans 15 residues. Germline values: CDR1 SGHRS, CDR2 YFSETQ. This CDR3 reads CASSSGTSGHNEQFF. The CDR3 nucleotides read TGCGCCAGCAGCTCCGGGACTAGCGGCCACAATGAGCAGTTCTTC.

The chain links TRBV29-1 to TRBJ2-1; 11 bases are shared with TRBD2. The CDR3 has 15 amino acids. Germline CDR1 and CDR2: SQVTM and ANQGSEA. Trimming at V came to 6 bases and at J to 7 bases, leaving 11 bases not matched to a gene. As DNA, the CDR3 is TGCAGCGTACCCACTAGCGGGAGATTCAGGAATGAGCAGTTCTTC. It is translated as CSVPTSGRFRNEQFF.

V usage is TRBV14 and J usage is TRBJ2-2, with unresolved D. CDR3 length: 14 amino acids. Germline V gives CDR1 SGHDN, CDR2 FVKESK. Trimming took off 1 base at V and 6 bases at J, with 9 bases between the two ends. In DNA, the CDR3 is TGTGCCAGCAGCCAAGTTCGGTCCTCCGGGGAGCTGTTTTTT. It yields the protein CASSQVRSSGELFF.

The V gene is TRBV29-1, the J gene TRBJ2-4, with D perhaps TRBD1 or TRBD2 (5 bases each). This CDR3 region has 15 residues. V dropped 4 bases and J dropped 1 base, with 14 bases sitting between them. The germline gives CDR1 SQVTM, CDR2 ANQGSEA. Here the CDR3 reads CSVVRDGWAKNIQYF. CDR3 bases: TGCAGCGTTGTACGGGACGGATGGGCCAAAAACATTCAGTACTTC.

This clonotype has ten or more counts. The V call is TRBV3-1, the J call TRBJ2-7; TRBD2 matches at 7 bases. Germline V gene sequence: CDR1 LGHDT, CDR2 YNNKEL (reference sequence). The V and J ends lost 3 bases and 3 bases, in that order; junction bases with no gene match: 8. The CDR3 consists of 15 residues. DNA for the CDR3: TGTGCCAGCAGCCATCTACGCCTAGCGGACTACGAGCAGTACTTC. It is translated as CASSHLRLADYEQYF.

The chain recombines TRBV20-1 with TRBJ2-7; D might be TRBD1 or TRBD2, each matching 5 bases. This CDR3 has 15 amino acids. V was cut by 0 bases and J by 4 bases, with 16 bases left in between. CDR1 is DFQATT, CDR2 SNEGSKA, per germline (reference sequence). The CDR3 DNA sequence: TGCAGTGCTAGAGAGACTGGGGACCGAGCTTACGAGCAGTACTTC. Its translation is CSARETGDRAYEQYF.

This clonotype has only a few counts. This rearrangement joins TRBV6-5 to TRBJ2-5, with 10 bases fitting TRBD1. The CDR3 runs to 15 residues. Trimming removed 4 bases from V and 5 bases from J; junction bases left unmatched: 7. CDR1 MNHEY and CDR2 SVGAGI come from the germline V gene. DNA for the CDR3: TGTGCCAGCAGTTTCCCGACAGGGGGCTGGGAGACCCAGTACTTC. Translated, it gives CASSFPTGGWETQYF.

The chain links TRBV20-1 to TRBJ1-1; possible D gene TRBD1, 6 bases. The CDR3 spans 14 residues. The germline V gene encodes CDR1 DFQATT and CDR2 SNEGSKA (reference sequence). V lost 8 bases, J lost 1 base, and 17 bases lay in between. CDR3 DNA sequence: TGCAGTCCCCTAGAGGGGGGACCGAACACTGAAGCTTTCTTT. Translating gives CSPLEGGPNTEAFF.

This sequence joins TRBV20-1 and TRBJ2-7, with D uncertain. V dropped 7 bases and J dropped 5 bases, with 15 bases sitting between them. In germline, CDR1 is DFQATT, CDR2 SNEGSKA (reference sequence). The CDR3 consists of 12 residues. The CDR3 DNA reads as TGCAGTGTTAACAAAGAGGCTCACGAGCAGTACTTC. Protein product: CSVNKEAHEQYF.

The rearrangement links TRBV20-1 to TRBJ2-1; perhaps TRBD1 as D (5 bases). CDR3 size: 11 residues. Trimming removed 7 bases from V and 5 bases from J, with 9 bases in between. Germline CDR1 reads DFQATT; CDR2 reads SNEGSKA (reference sequence). CDR3 sequence: CSGQLNNEQFF. Written as DNA, the CDR3 is TGCAGTGGACAGCTGAACAATGAGCAGTTCTTC.